Sequencing of this TCR beta chain was carried out in a study of metastatic and nonmetastatic thyroid tumors (dated by TCRdb to about 2020). As for the study more broadly: For patients with malignant and with benign thyroid disease, the researchers compared repertoires between peripheral blood samples and tumor or nodule tissue samples. Overall study results and their limits: TCR beta diversity was reported as significantly higher in malignant tumors than in benign nodules, in both blood and tumor samples.

The library relied on PCR. Sequencing took place on an Illumina HiSeq 4000. High-throughput sequencing was used to profile the TCR beta-chain CDR3 region of every patient. The source study handled its data this way. A classifier to discriminate distant-metastatic papillary thyroid cancer patients was built from CDR3 differences across clinicopathological groups. To measure repertoire diversity the researchers used the Shannon index, while the Morisita-Horn index served to gauge how similar the tumor and blood repertoires were. Using fastp at Q25 and MiXCR, TCRdb reprocessed the public reads and kept productive beta chains. These V and J calls derive from TCRdb rather than the authors' analysis. The sample data list 15,000 or so clones, and 33% of these were observed just once. About 13% of the sample goes to the ten largest clones. The CDR3 numbers 16 residues from cysteine through phenylalanine. Only the CDR3 region is kept as DNA, spanning 48 bases read in frame from base 1. Trimming leaves V shorter by 0 bases and J shorter by 2 bases, with the junction holding 5 bases beyond the gene matches. From the germline V gene, CDR1 is MNHEY and CDR2 is SVGAGI.

No treatment had been received by any patient before thyroid surgery. The study retrospectively analysed patient clinical samples collected from the early 2010s to the late 2010s using T-cell receptor beta sequencing. In the case of this clone: The antigen this receptor binds is unknown. No base-level quality is on record; no much larger clone is a single base apart.

The clonotype was recovered from a male donor with papillary thyroid cancer or a benign thyroid nodule (not recorded which). Some clones in this sample may be carry-over from other donors' samples. Source material: tumor tissue. The chain is assembled from TRBV6-5 and TRBJ2-7; TRBD1 matches 9 bases in the middle. For the CDR3, the sequence is CASSYSWTGVAYEQYF. At the DNA level, the sequence is TGTGCCAGCAGTTACTCGTGGACAGGGGTCGCCTACGAGCAGTACTTC.